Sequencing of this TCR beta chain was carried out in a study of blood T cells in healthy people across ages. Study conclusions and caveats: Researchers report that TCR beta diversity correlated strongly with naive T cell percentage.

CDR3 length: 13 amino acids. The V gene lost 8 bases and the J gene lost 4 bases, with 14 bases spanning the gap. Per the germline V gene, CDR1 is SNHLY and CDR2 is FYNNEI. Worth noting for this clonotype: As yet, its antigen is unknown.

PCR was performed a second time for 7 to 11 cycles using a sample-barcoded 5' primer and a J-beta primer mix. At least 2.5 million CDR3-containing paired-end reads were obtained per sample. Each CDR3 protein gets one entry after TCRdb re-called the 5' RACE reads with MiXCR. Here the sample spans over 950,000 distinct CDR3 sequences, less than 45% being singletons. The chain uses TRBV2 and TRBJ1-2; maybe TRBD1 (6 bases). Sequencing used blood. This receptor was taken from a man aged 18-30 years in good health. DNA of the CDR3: TGTGCCAGCCGGACAGAGTTGAGCTATGGCTACACCTTC. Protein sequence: CASRTELSYGYTF.